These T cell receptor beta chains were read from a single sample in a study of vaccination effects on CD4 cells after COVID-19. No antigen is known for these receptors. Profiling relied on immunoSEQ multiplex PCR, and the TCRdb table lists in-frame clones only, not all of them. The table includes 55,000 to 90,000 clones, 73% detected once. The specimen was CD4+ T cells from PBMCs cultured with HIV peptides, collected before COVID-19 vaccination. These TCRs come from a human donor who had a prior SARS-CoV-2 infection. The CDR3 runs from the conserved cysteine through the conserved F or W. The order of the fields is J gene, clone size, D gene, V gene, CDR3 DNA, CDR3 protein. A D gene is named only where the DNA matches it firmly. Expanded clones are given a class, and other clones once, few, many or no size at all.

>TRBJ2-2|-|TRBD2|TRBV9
TGTGCCAGCAGCGTTCCGGGAGGGCCCAGCACCGGGGAGCTGTTTTTT
CASSVPGGPSTGELFF
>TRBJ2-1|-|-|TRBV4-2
TGTGCCAGCAGCCGGGCGGGGGCCGAAAATGAGCAGTTCTTC
CASSRAGAENEQFF
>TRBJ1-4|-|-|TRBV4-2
TGTGCCAGCAGCCCCTCGGCAGGCCTAGTCGGGAAACTGTTTTTT
CASSPSAGLVGKLFF
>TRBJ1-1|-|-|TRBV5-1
TGCGCCAGCAGCTTGCCGGGGAGGACTGAAGCTTTCTTT
CASSLPGRTEAFF
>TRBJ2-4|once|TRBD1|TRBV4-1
TGCGCCAGCAGCCAAGGGGACAGGGGGCCGACCATTCAGTACTTC
CASSQGDRGPTIQYF
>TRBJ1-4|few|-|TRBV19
TGTGCCAGTAGGGTGACAGCCAGTAATGAAAAACTGTTTTTT
CASRVTASNEKLFF
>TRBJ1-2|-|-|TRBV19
TGTGCCAGTAGTTTGGACAGTGGACCCTATGGCTACACCTTC
CASSLDSGPYGYTF
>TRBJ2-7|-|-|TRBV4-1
TGCGCCAGCAGCCAAGAAAGGTCTGGGGCAGGGTACGACGAGCAGTACTTC
CASSQERSGAGYDEQYF
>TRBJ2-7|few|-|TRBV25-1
TGTGCCAGCAGTGAAGTCGGCTTAGGGGAGCAGTACTTC
CASSEVGLGEQYF
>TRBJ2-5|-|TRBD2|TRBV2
TGTGCCGATCGGGGGCTAGCGGGAAAGTGGACCCAGTACTTC
CADRGLAGKWTQYF
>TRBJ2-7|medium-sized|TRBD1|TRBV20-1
TGCAGTGCTAGTTTGGGAACAGGGGGGCGCGAGCAGTACTTC
CSASLGTGGREQYF
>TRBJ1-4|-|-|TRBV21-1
TGTGCCAGCAGCAAAGATAAGGTCTTGAATGAAAAACTGTTTTTT
CASSKDKVLNEKLFF
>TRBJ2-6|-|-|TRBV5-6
TGTGCCAGCAGCTTGGGGGTTTCTGGGGCCAACGTCCTGACTTTC
CASSLGVSGANVLTF
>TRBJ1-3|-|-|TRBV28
TGTGCCAGCAGTTTAATATGGGCCTCTGGAAACACCATATATTTT
CASSLIWASGNTIYF
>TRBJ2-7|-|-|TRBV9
TGTGCCAGCAGGGGGTTAGGGCGCGCGCTTTCGGACGAGCAGTACTTC
CASRGLGRALSDEQYF
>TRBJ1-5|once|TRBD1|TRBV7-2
TGTGCCAGCAGCCCGGGGACAGGGAATCAGCCCCAGCATTTT
CASSPGTGNQPQHF
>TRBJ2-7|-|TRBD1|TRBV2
TGTGCCAGCAGTTACGACAGGGGAAGGACCTACGAGCAGTACTTC
CASSYDRGRTYEQYF
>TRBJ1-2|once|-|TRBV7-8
TGTGCCAGCAGCTTAGCGACCGGGTTTCTCGGCTACACCTTC
CASSLATGFLGYTF
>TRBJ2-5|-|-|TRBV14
TGTGCCAGCAGCCCGCTAGACCAAGAGACCCAGTACTTC
CASSPLDQETQYF
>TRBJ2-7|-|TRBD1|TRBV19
TGTGCCAGTAGTCCGGACAGGCCCTACGAGCAGTACTTC
CASSPDRPYEQYF
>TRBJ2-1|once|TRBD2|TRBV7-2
TGTGCCAGCAGCTTAAGCTTAAAGGGACTAGCGGAAAACAATGAGCAGTTCTTC
CASSLSLKGLAENNEQFF
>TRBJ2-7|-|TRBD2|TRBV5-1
TGCGCCAGCAGCTTGGTCGCGGGAGCCAACGAGCAGTACTTC
CASSLVAGANEQYF
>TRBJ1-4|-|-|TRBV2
TGTGCCAGCAGTGTGGCAGAGGAAAAACTGTTTTTT
CASSVAEEKLFF
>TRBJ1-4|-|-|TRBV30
TGTGCCGGGAGGAGGGTGAATGAAAAACTGTTTTTT
CAGRRVNEKLFF
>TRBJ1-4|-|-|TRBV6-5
TGTGCCAGCAGTTACCGATGGCAGGAAGATGAAAAACTGTTTTTT
CASSYRWQEDEKLFF
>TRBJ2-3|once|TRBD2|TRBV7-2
TGTGCCAGCAGCTTATCTGTTAGTAGCGGGGGGGCCCCAGATACGCAGTATTTT
CASSLSVSSGGAPDTQYF
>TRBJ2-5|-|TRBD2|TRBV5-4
TGTGCCAGCAGCTTGTCTAGCGGGGCCCTGGGAGAGACCCAGTACTTC
CASSLSSGALGETQYF
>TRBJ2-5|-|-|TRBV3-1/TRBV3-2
TGTGCCAGCAGCCAAGATCAGGGGAGGAAGACCCAGTACTTC
CASSQDQGRKTQYF
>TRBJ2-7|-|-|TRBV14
TGTGCCAGCAGCCAAGGGGGGTTCCGTGGGCCCTACGAGCAGTACTTC
CASSQGGFRGPYEQYF
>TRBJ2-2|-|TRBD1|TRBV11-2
TGTGCCAGCAGCTTTATATACAGGGGCACCGGGGAGCTGTTTTTT
CASSFIYRGTGELFF
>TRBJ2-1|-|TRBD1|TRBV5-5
TGTGCCAGCAGCCACGGACAGGGATCCTACAATGAGCAGTTCTTC
CASSHGQGSYNEQFF
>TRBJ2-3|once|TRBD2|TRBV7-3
TGTGCCAGCAGCTATCCGGGGACTAGCGGGACGAGCACAGATACGCAGTATTTT
CASSYPGTSGTSTDTQYF
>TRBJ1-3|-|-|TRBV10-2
TGCGCCAGCAGTGACTGGGAAAGTAACACCATATATTTT
CASSDWESNTIYF
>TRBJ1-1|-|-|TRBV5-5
TGTGCCAGCAGCTTGGGTACTAACACTGAAGCTTTCTTT
CASSLGTNTEAFF
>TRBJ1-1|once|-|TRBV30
TGTGCCTGGAGTGTTCGATGGGGAAACACTGAAGCTTTCTTT
CAWSVRWGNTEAFF
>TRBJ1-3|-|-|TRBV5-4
TGTGCCAGCAGCTTGCCCGAAGACGGGAACACCATATATTTT
CASSLPEDGNTIYF
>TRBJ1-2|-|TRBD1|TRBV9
TGTGCCAGCAGCGCTGGACAGGGTCAACCGGAGCGGGGCTACACCTTC
CASSAGQGQPERGYTF
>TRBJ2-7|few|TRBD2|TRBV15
TGTGCCACCAGCAGAGATTGGCCGGGACTATCCTACGAGCAGTACTTC
CATSRDWPGLSYEQYF
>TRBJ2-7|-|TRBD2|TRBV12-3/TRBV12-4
TGTGCCAGCAGTTCTCGGGAGGGCGAGCAGTACTTC
CASSSREGEQYF
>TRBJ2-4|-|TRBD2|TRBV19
TGTGCCAGTAGTATTCAGGGGACTAGCGGGCCCAAAAACATTCAGTACTTC
CASSIQGTSGPKNIQYF
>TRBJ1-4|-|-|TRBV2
TGTGCCAGCAGTCCACAGGGAGGTGAAAAACTGTTTTTT
CASSPQGGEKLFF
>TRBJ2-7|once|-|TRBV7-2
TGTGCCAGCAGCTTAGAGACCAGTCAGCAGTACTTC
CASSLETSQQYF
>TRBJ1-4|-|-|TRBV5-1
TGCGCCAGCAGCCCCCAGACCGGGGTAGAAAAACTGTTTTTT
CASSPQTGVEKLFF
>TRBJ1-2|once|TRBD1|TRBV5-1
TGCGCCAGCAGCGATCCGGGACAGGGTCCTTATGGCTACACCTTC
CASSDPGQGPYGYTF
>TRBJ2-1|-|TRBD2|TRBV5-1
TGCGCCAGCAGCTTTGTCGGACTAGCGGCCGACAATGAGCAGTTCTTC
CASSFVGLAADNEQFF
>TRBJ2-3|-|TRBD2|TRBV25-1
TGTGCCAGCAGTGAATCCTGGGGGAGGGGTGACACAGATACGCAGTATTTT
CASSESWGRGDTDTQYF
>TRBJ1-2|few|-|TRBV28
TGTGCCAGCAGTTTGAACGGCGGGGTCCACACCTTC
CASSLNGGVHTF
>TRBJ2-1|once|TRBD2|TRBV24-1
TGTGCCACCGGGACTAGCGGGATGTATGAGCAGTTCTTC
CATGTSGMYEQFF
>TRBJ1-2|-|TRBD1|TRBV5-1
TGCGCCAGCAGCTTGGAGCCCCGGACAGGGGGCTATGGCTACACCTTC
CASSLEPRTGGYGYTF
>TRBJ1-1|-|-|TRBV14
TGTGCCAGCAGCCCGAGGGACTGGTACATGAACACTGAAGCTTTCTTT
CASSPRDWYMNTEAFF
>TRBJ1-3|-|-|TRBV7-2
TGTGCCAGCAGCCGTCAGGGGCAGATCTCTGGAAACACCATATATTTT
CASSRQGQISGNTIYF
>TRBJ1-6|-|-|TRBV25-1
TGTGCCAGCAGTGTGGGGGGCTACAATTCACCCCTCCACTTT
CASSVGGYNSPLHF
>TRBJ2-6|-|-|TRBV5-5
TGTGCCAGCAGCTTGAGGACCCCGAACCCCTCTGGGGCCAACGTCCTGACTTTC
CASSLRTPNPSGANVLTF
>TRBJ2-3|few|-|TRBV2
TGTGCCAGCAGTGCTATGGGAGCAGATACGCAGTATTTT
CASSAMGADTQYF
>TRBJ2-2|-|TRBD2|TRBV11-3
TGTGCCAGCAGCCCCGGGACTAGCGTGGGCACCGGGGAGCTGTTTTTT
CASSPGTSVGTGELFF